The 7 T cell receptor beta chains below come from one sample, sequenced in a study of radiotherapy plus CTLA-4 blockade in lung cancer. Generated by immunoSEQ multiplex PCR, the TCRdb table keeps only in-frame clones and is missing some. This sample carries some 100,000 clones, 65% to 85% of them seen once, and the ten largest clones take 4.5% to 6.5%. Sample: peripheral blood, taken from a patient treated with radiotherapy plus ipilimumab. The receptors come from a human donor with non-small cell lung cancer who had a partial response to radiotherapy plus ipilimumab.

The chain combines TRBV2 with TRBJ2-2; D gene unclear. CDR1 is SNHLY, CDR2 FYNNEI, per germline. The CDR3 sequence is 12 residues long. Trimming pared 6 bases from V and 3 bases from J, leaving 5 bases between. The CDR3 protein is CASSVDTGELFF. In nucleotides, the CDR3 is TGTGCCAGCAGCGTAGACACCGGGGAGCTGTTTTTT.

V is TRBV5-1 and J is TRBJ2-3, with 15 bases fitting TRBD2. The CDR3 spans 18 residues. Unmatched junction bases numbered 7, after V lost 4 bases and J lost 1 base. Germline values: CDR1 SGHRS, CDR2 YFSETQ. The CDR3 DNA is TGCGCCAGCAGCCCGGGACTAGCGGGAGGCCGCCGCACAGATACGCAGTATTTT. Translating gives CASSPGLAGGRRTDTQYF.

The V gene is TRBV19, the J gene TRBJ1-3; 9 nucleotides align to TRBD1. The CDR3 totals 13 residues. In germline, CDR1 is LNHDA, CDR2 SQIVND (reference sequence). Trimming cost V 10 bases and J 2 bases; bases outside gene matches: 3. CDR3 region: CATDRGPGNTIYF. CDR3 nucleotide sequence: TGTGCCACGGACAGGGGACCTGGAAACACCATATATTTT.

This clone was found once. The gene calls are TRBV18 and TRBJ1-1; 10 positions match TRBD1. CDR3 length: 16 amino acids. Per germline, CDR1 KGHSH and CDR2 LQKENI. Trimming removed 3 bases from V and 0 bases from J; junction bases left unmatched: 4. DNA of the CDR3: TGTGCCAGCTCACCGGGGACAGGGGCTATGAACACTGAAGCTTTCTTT. Amino acids: CASSPGTGAMNTEAFF.

J is TRBJ2-7 and V is TRBV9, with a tentative D call TRBD2 (5 bases). Germline V gene sequence: CDR1 SGDLS, CDR2 YYNGEE. This CDR3 is built from 17 residues. Trimming stripped 0 bases from V and 5 bases from J, with 21 bases between. The CDR3 loop is CASSVGIKSEGYHEQYF. The CDR3 region has the DNA TGTGCCAGCAGCGTAGGAATAAAGAGCGAGGGATATCACGAGCAGTACTTC. Variable domain in full (rest from reference TRBV9 and TRBJ2-7): DSGVTQTPKHLITATGQRVTLRCSPRSGDLSVYWYQQSLDQGLQFLIQYYNGEERAKGNILERFSAQQFPDLHSELNLSSLELGDSALYFCASSVGIKSEGYHEQYFGPGTRLTVT.

This sequence joins TRBV30 and TRBJ2-5; 10 nucleotides match TRBD1. Germline CDR1 is GTSNPN and CDR2 is SVGIG (reference sequence). The length of the CDR3 is 16 residues. V trimming: 5 bases; J trimming: 5 bases; junction bases outside the gene matches: 14. CDR3 in amino acids: CAWQDDGDRGKETQYF. For the CDR3, the DNA is TGTGCCTGGCAAGATGACGGGGACAGGGGTAAGGAGACCCAGTACTTC.

The rearrangement uses TRBV30 and TRBJ1-1; D is unclear. The V and J ends lost 4 bases and 5 bases respectively, with 14 bases between them. CDR3 size: 13 residues. Germline CDR1 is GTSNPN and CDR2 is SVGIG (reference sequence). This chain's CDR3 is CAWTTLVWTEAFF. CDR3 sequence (DNA): TGTGCCTGGACTACTCTGGTCTGGACTGAAGCTTTCTTT.